This T cell receptor beta chain emerged from a study of cytomegalovirus exposure and HLA in healthy donors. As for the study in general: Sequencing of about 179 million T cells in an earlier analysis found under 120 million unique TCR beta sequences.

CDR1 is SNHLY and CDR2 is FYNNEI in the germline V gene. The CDR3 covers 14 residues. V lost 4 bases, J lost 5 bases, and 3 bases stayed unmatched. PCR used 60 Vbeta primers and 13 Jbeta primers. Method: immunoSEQ multiplex PCR; TCRdb's copy keeps in-frame clones and lacks some. The sample holds 83,000 or so clones, about 76% seen once. This clonotype was sampled from a woman in her thirties or forties in good health and CMV-seropositive. Sequencing was performed on PBMCs. The chain is built from TRBV2 and TRBJ1-4, with 8 bases fitting TRBD1. The CDR3 loop is CASSVDRVNEKLFF. Here the CDR3 DNA reads TGTGCCAGCAGTGTGGACAGGGTGAATGAAAAACTGTTTTTT. The complete variable domain, with remaining parts taken from reference TRBV2 and TRBJ1-4, reads EPEVTQTPSHQVTQMGQEVILRCVPISNHLYFYWYRQILGQKVEFLVSFYNNEISEKSEIFDDQFSVERPDGSNFTLKIRSTKLEDSAMYFCASSVDRVNEKLFFGSGTQLSVL.